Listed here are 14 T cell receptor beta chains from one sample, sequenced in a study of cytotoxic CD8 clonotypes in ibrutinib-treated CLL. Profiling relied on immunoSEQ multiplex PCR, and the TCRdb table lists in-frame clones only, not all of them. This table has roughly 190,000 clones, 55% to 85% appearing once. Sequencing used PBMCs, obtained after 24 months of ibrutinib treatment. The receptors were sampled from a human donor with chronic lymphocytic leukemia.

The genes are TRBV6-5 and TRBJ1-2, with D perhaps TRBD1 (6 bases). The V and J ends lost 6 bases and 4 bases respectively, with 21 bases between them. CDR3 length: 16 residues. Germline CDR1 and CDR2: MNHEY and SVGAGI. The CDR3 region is CASRYHQTGRSYGYTF. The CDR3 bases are TGTGCCAGCAGGTACCATCAAACAGGGAGGAGCTATGGCTACACCTTC.

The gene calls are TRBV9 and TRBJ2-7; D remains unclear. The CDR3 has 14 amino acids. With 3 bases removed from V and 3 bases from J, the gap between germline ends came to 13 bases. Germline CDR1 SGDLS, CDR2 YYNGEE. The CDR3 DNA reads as TGTGCCAGCAGCGGGAGTGGGGTGGTCTACGAGCAGTACTTC. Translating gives CASSGSGVVYEQYF.

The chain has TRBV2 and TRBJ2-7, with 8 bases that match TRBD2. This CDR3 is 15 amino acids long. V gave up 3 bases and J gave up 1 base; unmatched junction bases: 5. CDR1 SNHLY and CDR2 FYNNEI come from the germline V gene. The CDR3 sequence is CASSELTSGSYEQYF. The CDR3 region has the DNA TGTGCCAGCAGTGAGTTAACTAGCGGATCCTACGAGCAGTACTTC.

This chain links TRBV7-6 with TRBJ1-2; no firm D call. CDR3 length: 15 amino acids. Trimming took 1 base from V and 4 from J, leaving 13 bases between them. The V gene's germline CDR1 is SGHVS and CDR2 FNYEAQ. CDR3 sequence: CASSLGQTLGYGYTF. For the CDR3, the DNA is TGTGCCAGCAGCTTAGGCCAAACCCTGGGCTATGGCTACACCTTC. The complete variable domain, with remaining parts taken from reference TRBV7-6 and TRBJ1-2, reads GAGVSQSPRYKVTKRGQDVALRCDPISGHVSLYWYRQALGQGPEFLTYFNYEAQQDKSGLPNDRFSAERPEGSISTLTIQRTEQRDSAMYRCASSLGQTLGYGYTFGSGTRLTVV.

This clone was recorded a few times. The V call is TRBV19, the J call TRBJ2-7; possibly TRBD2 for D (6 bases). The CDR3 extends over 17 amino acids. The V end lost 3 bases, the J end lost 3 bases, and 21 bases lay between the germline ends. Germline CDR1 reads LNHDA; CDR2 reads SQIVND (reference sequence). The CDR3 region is CASSMFYRGSGIYEQYF. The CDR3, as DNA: TGTGCCAGTAGTATGTTTTATCGGGGGTCTGGGATCTACGAGCAGTACTTC.

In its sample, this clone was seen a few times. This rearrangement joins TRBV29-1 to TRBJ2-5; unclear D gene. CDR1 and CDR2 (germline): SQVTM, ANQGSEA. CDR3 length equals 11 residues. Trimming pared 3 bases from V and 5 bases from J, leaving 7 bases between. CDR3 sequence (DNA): TGCAGCGTTGATCCGAAGGAGACCCAGTACTTC. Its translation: CSVDPKETQYF.

CDR3 sequence: CASGPGGDNEQFF. CDR3 nucleotide sequence: TGTGCCAGCGGACCGGGAGGTGACAATGAGCAGTTCTTC. The genes are TRBV7-3 and TRBJ2-1, with 7 bases lining up with TRBD2. V lost 8 bases, J lost 5 bases, and 6 bases stayed unmatched. Germline CDR1 SGHTA, CDR2 FQGTGA. This CDR3 has 13 amino acids.

CDR3 residues: CASSPLLGRGRAYEQYF. The DNA of the CDR3 is TGTGCCAGCAGTCCCCTGTTGGGTAGGGGCCGCGCCTACGAGCAGTACTTC. V and J are TRBV28 and TRBJ2-7, with D possibly being TRBD1 (5 bases). Germline loops: CDR1 MDHEN, CDR2 SYDVKM. Trimming removed 5 bases from V and 2 bases from J, with 22 bases in between. The CDR3 totals 17 residues.

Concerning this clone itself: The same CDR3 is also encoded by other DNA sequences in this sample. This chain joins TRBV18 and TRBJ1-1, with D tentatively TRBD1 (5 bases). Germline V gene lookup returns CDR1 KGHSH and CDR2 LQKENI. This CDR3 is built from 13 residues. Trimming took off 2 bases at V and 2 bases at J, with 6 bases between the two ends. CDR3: CASSPTGNTEAFF. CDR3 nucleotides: TGTGCCAGCTCACCAACAGGTAACACTGAAGCTTTCTTT. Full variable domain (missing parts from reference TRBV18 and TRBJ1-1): NAGVMQNPRHLVRRRGQEARLRCSPMKGHSHVYWYRQLPEEGLKFMVYLQKENIIDESGMPKERFSAEFPKEGPSILRIQQVVRGDSAAYFCASSPTGNTEAFFGQGTRLTVV.

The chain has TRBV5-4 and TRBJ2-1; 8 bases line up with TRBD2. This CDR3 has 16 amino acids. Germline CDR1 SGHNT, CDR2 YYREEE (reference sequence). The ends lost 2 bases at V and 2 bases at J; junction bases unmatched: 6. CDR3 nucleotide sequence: TGTGCCAGCAGCTTCCGAGCGGGAGTGCCCTACAATGAGCAGTTCTTC. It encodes CASSFRAGVPYNEQFF.

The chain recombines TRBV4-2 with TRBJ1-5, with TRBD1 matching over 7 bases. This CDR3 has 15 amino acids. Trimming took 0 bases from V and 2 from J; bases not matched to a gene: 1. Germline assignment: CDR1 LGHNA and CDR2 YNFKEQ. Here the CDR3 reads CASSQDTGGNQPQHF. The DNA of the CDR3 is TGTGCCAGCAGCCAAGATACAGGGGGCAATCAGCCCCAGCATTTT.

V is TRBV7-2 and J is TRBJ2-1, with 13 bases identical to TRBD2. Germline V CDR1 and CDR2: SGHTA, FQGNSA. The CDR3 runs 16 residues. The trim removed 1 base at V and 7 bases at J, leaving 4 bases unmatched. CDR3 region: CASSLVLAGGPNEQFF. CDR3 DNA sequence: TGTGCCAGCAGCTTAGTACTAGCGGGAGGGCCGAATGAGCAGTTCTTC. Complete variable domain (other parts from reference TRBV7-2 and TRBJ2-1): GAGVSQSPSNKVTEKGKDVELRCDPISGHTALYWYRQSLGQGLEFLIYFQGNSAPDKSGLPSDRFSAERTGGSVSTLTIQRTQQEDSAVYLCASSLVLAGGPNEQFFGPGTRLTVL.

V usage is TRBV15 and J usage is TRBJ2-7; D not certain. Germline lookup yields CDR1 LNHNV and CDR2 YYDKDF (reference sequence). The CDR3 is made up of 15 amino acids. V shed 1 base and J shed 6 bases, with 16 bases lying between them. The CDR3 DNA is TGTGCCACCAGCAGAGGGTTCCCGACGGCTGGCGAGCAGTACTTC. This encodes CATSRGFPTAGEQYF.

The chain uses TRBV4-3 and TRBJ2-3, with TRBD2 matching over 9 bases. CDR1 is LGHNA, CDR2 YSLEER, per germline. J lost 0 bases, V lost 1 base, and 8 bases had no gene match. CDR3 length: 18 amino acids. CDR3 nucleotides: TGCGCCAGCAGCCAAGCAACTAGCGGGTTATTTAGCACAGATACGCAGTATTTT. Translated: CASSQATSGLFSTDTQYF.